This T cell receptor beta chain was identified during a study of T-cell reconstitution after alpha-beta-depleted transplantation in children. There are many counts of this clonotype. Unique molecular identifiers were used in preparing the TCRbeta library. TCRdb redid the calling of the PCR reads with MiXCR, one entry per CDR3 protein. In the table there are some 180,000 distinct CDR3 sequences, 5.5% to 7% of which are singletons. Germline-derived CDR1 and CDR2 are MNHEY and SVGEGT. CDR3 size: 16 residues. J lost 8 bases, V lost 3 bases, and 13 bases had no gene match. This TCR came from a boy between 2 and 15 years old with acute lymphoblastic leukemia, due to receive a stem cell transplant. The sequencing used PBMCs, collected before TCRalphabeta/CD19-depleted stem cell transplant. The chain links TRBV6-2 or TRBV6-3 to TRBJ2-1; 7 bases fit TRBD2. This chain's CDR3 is CASSYPAGPFGDEQFF. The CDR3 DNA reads TGTGCCAGCAGTTATCCAGCGGGGCCTTTTGGTGATGAGCAGTTCTTC.